A selection of T cell receptor beta chains follows, all from one sample in a study of cytomegalovirus exposure and HLA in healthy donors. TCRdb's table, derived via immunoSEQ multiplex PCR, lists solely in-frame clones and lacks some. Here the sample spans about 150,000 clones, 81% being singletons. The sample comprised PBMCs. Source of these receptors: a middle-aged man in good health and CMV-seropositive. The CDR3 runs from the conserved cysteine through the conserved F or W. The D gene is left open where the match is weak. The listing skips clone size in some rows; elsewhere it reads once, few, many or a size class.

TRBJ1-2	-	-	TRBV6-1	CASTMVGLLLGYTF	TGTGCCAGCACCATGGTTGGCCTCCTCTTAGGCTACACCTTC
TRBJ1-2	TRBD1	-	TRBV6-6	CASSWPGTVYGYTF	TGTGCCAGCAGTTGGCCCGGGACAGTCTATGGCTACACCTTC
TRBJ1-5	TRBD1	-	TRBV18	CASSVQGNQPQHF	TGTGCCAGCTCGGTACAGGGGAATCAGCCCCAGCATTTT
TRBJ2-2	TRBD1	-	TRBV4-1	CASSQVTQGTGELFF	TGCGCCAGCAGCCAAGTAACACAGGGGACCGGGGAGCTGTTTTTT
TRBJ2-7	TRBD1	-	TRBV7-3	CASSLAGGDEQYF	TGTGCCAGCAGCTTGGCAGGGGGTGACGAGCAGTACTTC
TRBJ1-3	TRBD1	-	TRBV6-1	CASSDARTGWDTIYF	TGTGCCAGCAGTGACGCCAGGACAGGGTGGGACACCATATATTTT
TRBJ1-1	-	few	TRBV28	CASRPRFAAEAFF	TGTGCCAGCAGACCTCGATTTGCGGCAGAAGCTTTCTTT
TRBJ1-4	TRBD1	medium-sized	TRBV5-4	CASSTWRDRGRTNEKLFF	TGTGCCAGCAGCACATGGAGGGACAGGGGGAGAACTAATGAAAAACTGTTTTTT
TRBJ1-2	-	-	TRBV28	CASSLSGIGYTF	TGTGCCAGCAGTTTATCAGGGATTGGCTACACCTTC
TRBJ2-1	TRBD2	-	TRBV27	CASSLGTSGNNEQFF	TGTGCCAGCAGTTTGGGGACTAGCGGGAACAATGAGCAGTTCTTC
TRBJ1-3	TRBD1	few	TRBV27	CASSLDRASGNTIYF	TGTGCCAGCAGTCTAGACAGGGCAAGTGGAAACACCATATATTTT
TRBJ2-1	TRBD2	few	TRBV30	CAWIMASGYNEQFF	TGTGCCTGGATAATGGCTAGCGGCTACAATGAGCAGTTCTTC
TRBJ2-7	-	-	TRBV7-2	CASSLRGTYEQYF	TGTGCCAGCAGCTTACGCGGGACCTACGAGCAGTACTTC
TRBJ2-1	TRBD2	-	TRBV6-5	CASRIGTSGYNEQFF	TGTGCCAGCAGGATCGGGACTAGCGGCTACAATGAGCAGTTCTTC
TRBJ2-1	TRBD2	-	TRBV5-1	CASSLEERGPYNEQFF	TGCGCCAGCAGCTTGGAGGAGCGGGGGCCGTACAATGAGCAGTTCTTC
TRBJ2-1	TRBD2	-	TRBV7-2	CASGRARAGYNEQFF	TGTGCCAGCGGCAGGGCCAGAGCGGGGTACAATGAGCAGTTCTTC
TRBJ2-7	-	-	TRBV28	CASSLPQGSPYEQYF	TGTGCCAGCAGTCTGCCCCAGGGGTCCCCGTACGAGCAGTACTTC
TRBJ2-2	-	-	TRBV7-9	CASVGGFSGELFF	TGTGCCAGCGTAGGGGGTTTTTCCGGGGAGCTGTTTTTT
TRBJ1-1	-	-	TRBV5-1	CASSPGGLPEAFF	TGCGCCAGCAGCCCCGGAGGACTCCCTGAAGCTTTCTTT
TRBJ2-1	TRBD1	-	TRBV4-1	CASSQRQGRNEQFF	TGCGCCAGCAGCCAAAGACAGGGGCGCAATGAGCAGTTCTTC
TRBJ1-5	TRBD1	-	TRBV18	CASSPDRATQPQHF	TGTGCCAGCTCACCAGACAGGGCGACCCAGCCCCAGCATTTT
TRBJ1-2	-	-	TRBV30	CAWSVGWAGYGYTF	TGTGCCTGGAGTGTAGGTTGGGCAGGGTATGGCTACACCTTC
TRBJ1-1	TRBD1	-	TRBV4-1	CASSQGQGVRGTEAFF	TGCGCCAGCAGCCAAGGACAGGGAGTTAGGGGCACTGAAGCTTTCTTT
TRBJ2-7	TRBD2	-	TRBV4-2	CASSQEWGTSGRREQYF	TGTGCCAGCAGCCAAGAGTGGGGGACTAGCGGGAGACGAGAGCAGTACTTC
TRBJ2-4	TRBD1	-	TRBV6-5	CASSSAGQAKNIQYF	TGTGCCAGCAGTTCTGCGGGACAGGCGAAAAACATTCAGTACTTC
TRBJ2-1	-	-	TRBV4-1	CASSQIADPSYSEQFF	TGCGCCAGCAGCCAAATAGCGGACCCCTCCTACAGTGAGCAGTTCTTC
TRBJ2-5	-	once	TRBV7-2	CASSPQRETQYF	TGTGCCAGCAGCCCGCAGCGGGAGACCCAGTACTTC
TRBJ1-2	TRBD1	-	TRBV7-9	CASSHPGGAGYTF	TGTGCCAGCAGCCATCCAGGGGGCGCGGGCTACACCTTC
TRBJ1-5	-	-	TRBV11-2	CASSFQGGQPQHF	TGTGCCAGCAGCTTTCAGGGAGGTCAGCCCCAGCATTTT
TRBJ2-2	TRBD2	-	TRBV9	CASSGPSGRATGELFF	TGTGCCAGCAGCGGACCAAGCGGGAGGGCCACCGGGGAGCTGTTTTTT
TRBJ2-1	TRBD2	once	TRBV9	CASSVGAGDGYNEQFF	TGTGCCAGCAGCGTAGGGGCGGGGGATGGATACAATGAGCAGTTCTTC
TRBJ1-3	TRBD1	-	TRBV5-1	CASSSRGSSGNTIYF	TGCGCCAGCAGCTCCAGGGGGTCCTCTGGAAACACCATATATTTT
TRBJ1-5	TRBD1	-	TRBV6-1	CASSTGQAAPQHF	TGTGCCAGCAGTACCGGACAGGCGGCGCCCCAGCATTTT
TRBJ2-7	-	-	TRBV7-4	CASSFYLNYEQYF	TGTGCCAGCAGCTTTTACCTAAACTACGAGCAGTACTTC
TRBJ2-7	TRBD2	-	TRBV5-1	CASSAGLAGLYEQYF	TGCGCCAGCAGCGCGGGACTAGCGGGGCTCTACGAGCAGTACTTC
TRBJ1-1	-	-	TRBV7-9	CASRQAQGEAFF	TGTGCCAGCCGACAGGCCCAAGGGGAAGCTTTCTTT
TRBJ1-3	-	-	TRBV19	CASRSAGSGNTIYF	TGTGCCAGTAGATCGGCGGGGTCTGGAAACACCATATATTTT
TRBJ2-1	TRBD1	-	TRBV5-1	CASSYTGGNEQFF	TGCGCCAGCAGCTACACAGGGGGGAATGAGCAGTTCTTC
TRBJ2-2	TRBD1	-	TRBV4-1	CASSQLTGVNTGELFF	TGCGCCAGCAGCCAACTGACAGGGGTGAACACCGGGGAGCTGTTTTTT
TRBJ2-7	-	-	TRBV23-1	CASSHREGDSRKYEQYF	TGCGCCAGCAGTCACCGGGAGGGGGACAGTCGAAAGTACGAGCAGTACTTC
TRBJ1-1	-	-	TRBV6-6	CASMRVDTYTEAFF	TGTGCCAGCATGAGGGTAGACACTTACACTGAAGCTTTCTTT
TRBJ2-6	TRBD2	once	TRBV5-5	CASSPSGAGANVLTF	TGTGCCAGCAGCCCGAGCGGGGCTGGGGCCAACGTCCTGACTTTC
TRBJ2-7	-	-	TRBV11-2	CASSPRGAAEPSYEQYF	TGTGCCAGCAGCCCGCGCGGGGCAGCGGAGCCCTCCTACGAGCAGTACTTC
TRBJ2-1	TRBD1	-	TRBV9	CASSGQGIRYNEQFF	TGTGCCAGCAGCGGACAGGGGATCCGTTACAATGAGCAGTTCTTC
TRBJ1-1	-	-	TRBV12-2	CASRLKTGWIAEAFF	TGTGCAAGTCGCCTAAAGACAGGTTGGATAGCTGAAGCTTTCTTT